The sample holds a few counts of the clone carrying this T cell receptor (beta chain). These data are taken from a study of CD8+ T cells in alopecia areata. Study background: Oral tofacitinib, 5 to 10 mg twice daily, was given in an open-label trial.

The CDR3 is 14 residues long. Germline lookup yields CDR1 SGHTA and CDR2 FQGNSA. The V and J ends lost 3 bases and 2 bases respectively, with 11 bases between them. Treatment given: oral pan-JAK inhibitor, 5-10 mg twice daily. As the sequencing template, cDNA was produced by extracting RNA and reverse transcribing it. Here immunoSEQ multiplex PCR was the method, and the copy in TCRdb shows in-frame clones only, minus some. The top ten hold 2% to 3% of the sample, which has roughly 200,000 clones, less than 50% seen once. The sample was CD4+ T cells sorted from blood, taken around week 36, from a patient treated with tofacitinib. This chain links TRBV7-2 with TRBJ2-7; D tentatively fits TRBD1 or TRBD2 (5 bases each). This clonotype originated in a human donor with alopecia areata. The CDR3 loop is CASSFRDGTYEQYF. The CDR3 DNA reads TGTGCCAGCAGCTTCCGGGACGGCACCTACGAGCAGTACTTC.